Following are 14 T cell receptor beta chains from one sample sequenced in a study of CD8 T cells in ankylosing spondylitis (dated by TCRdb to the late 2010s). The method behind the library was 5' RACE. Sequencing used an Illumina HiSeq 2500. Using fastp trimming at Q25 and MiXCR clonotype assembly, TCRdb reanalyzed the public sequencing data and kept in-frame beta chains. Identical CDR3 proteins give one entry, which carries the most common genes and DNA. The sample contains around 210,000 distinct CDR3 sequences, roughly 8% of them found a single time. The ten largest clones add up to approximately 5% of the sample. The sequenced material came from blood, either unsorted or a sorted T cell fraction (not recorded which). The origin of the receptors is a female donor with ankylosing spondylitis or in good health (not recorded which).

The chain combines TRBV7-2 with TRBJ1-2; perhaps TRBD1 as D (5 bases). Trimming left V 5 bases short and J 2 bases short, with 9 bases between. This CDR3 has 13 amino acids. In germline, CDR1 is SGHTA, CDR2 FQGNSA. CDR3 protein: CASSPDTNYGYTF. In DNA form, the CDR3 reads TGTGCCAGCAGCCCGGACACAAACTATGGCTACACCTTC. The complete variable domain, with remaining parts taken from reference TRBV7-2 and TRBJ1-2, reads GAGVSQSPSNKVTEKGKDVELRCDPISGHTALYWYRQSLGQGLEFLIYFQGNSAPDKSGLPSDRFSAERTGGSVSTLTIQRTQQEDSAVYLCASSPDTNYGYTFGSGTRLTVV.

This clonotype occurred many times. The chain recombines TRBV20-1 with TRBJ2-1, with 11 nucleotides matching TRBD2. CDR3 length equals 14 residues. From germline, CDR1 is DFQATT and CDR2 SNEGSKA (reference sequence). The V and J ends lost 7 bases and 6 bases, in that order; junction bases with no gene match: 8. The CDR3 protein is CSGFSGRASNEQFF. CDR3 in DNA: TGCAGTGGGTTTAGCGGGAGGGCCAGCAATGAGCAGTTCTTC.

This chain joins TRBV7-9 and TRBJ1-3, with D possibly being TRBD1 (5 bases). CDR3 size: 15 residues. V was cut by 8 bases and J by 4 bases, with 18 bases left in between. In germline, CDR1 is SEHNR, CDR2 FQNEAQ (reference sequence). The CDR3 region is CASGPQGRSGNTIYF. DNA for the CDR3: TGTGCCAGCGGACCGCAGGGTCGGTCGGGAAACACCATATATTTT.

V usage is TRBV5-5 and J usage is TRBJ2-7; 12 bases fit TRBD2. The germline V gene has CDR1 SGHKS and CDR2 YYEKEE (reference sequence). With V trimmed by 6 bases and J by 4 bases, 2 bases remained unmatched. This CDR3 spans 13 amino acids. The CDR3, as DNA: TGTGCCAGCAACCTAGCGGGAGGGTACGAGCAGTACTTC. Translation gives CASNLAGGYEQYF.

This clonotype appeared many times. V gene TRBV14 combines with J gene TRBJ2-1; D is possibly TRBD2 (5 bases). V was shortened by 1 base and J by 10 bases, with 14 bases between the two germline ends. Germline loops: CDR1 SGHDN, CDR2 FVKESK. The CDR3 is made up of 14 amino acids. The CDR3 sequence is CASSQVTSSREQFF. Written as DNA, the CDR3 is TGTGCCAGCAGCCAAGTAACTAGTTCCCGGGAGCAGTTCTTC.

The sample holds many counts of this clonotype. This sequence joins TRBV4-1 and TRBJ2-7, with TRBD2 identical over 7 bases. Trimming cost V 1 base and J 2 bases; bases outside gene matches: 2. Germline values: CDR1 MGHRA, CDR2 YSYEKL. CDR3 length equals 14 residues. The CDR3 DNA is TGCGCCAGCAGCCAAGTCGGGGGGACCTACGAGCAGTACTTC. As protein: CASSQVGGTYEQYF.

There are a few counts of this clonotype. The chain has TRBV4-3 and TRBJ2-6; D is uncertain. Between the trimmed V and J ends, which lost 2 bases and 4 bases, there was a span of 6 bases. The CDR3 is 14 residues long. Germline values: CDR1 LGHNA, CDR2 YSLEER. The CDR3 DNA follows: TGCGCCAGCAGCCAATTTGCCGGGGCCAACGTCCTGACTTTC. The encoded protein is CASSQFAGANVLTF.

This clonotype was recorded many times. The rearrangement links TRBV5-1 to TRBJ2-7; 7 positions match TRBD2. Unmatched junction bases numbered 10, after V lost 0 bases and J lost 1 base. CDR1 is SGHRS, CDR2 YFSETQ, per germline. The CDR3 length is 17 residues. CDR3 coding DNA: TGCGCCAGCAGCTTGGATCCGGGGGGAGGCCTTTCCTACGAGCAGTACTTC. It is translated as CASSLDPGGGLSYEQYF.

The V gene is TRBV7-2, the J gene TRBJ2-7, with 8 bases aligning to TRBD2. Unmatched junction bases numbered 7, after V lost 3 bases and J lost 6 bases. CDR1 is SGHTA and CDR2 is FQGNSA in the germline V gene. The CDR3 covers 14 residues. As DNA, the CDR3 is TGTGCCAGCAGCTTTTGGACTAGCCATCTCGAGCAGTACTTC. Translation gives CASSFWTSHLEQYF.

In its sample, this clonotype was seen many times. The chain carries TRBV10-3 and TRBJ2-3, with 11 bases lining up with TRBD2. Germline assignment: CDR1 ENHRY and CDR2 SYGVKD. V lost 1 base and J lost 6; bases outside the gene matches: 6. The CDR3 runs 16 residues. For the CDR3, the DNA is TGTGCCATCAGTGAGTACCTAGCGGGAGGTGCGGATACGCAGTATTTT. Amino acids: CAISEYLAGGADTQYF.

This clonotype was observed at least ten times. The J gene is TRBJ2-7, the V gene TRBV7-8; 7 bases align to TRBD1. The CDR3 spans 14 residues. Germline-derived CDR1 and CDR2 are SGHVS and FQNEAQ. Trimming took 1 base from V and 3 from J; bases not matched to a gene: 3. The DNA for the CDR3 is TGTGCCAGCAGCTTAGAAGGGGACAGCTACGAGCAGTACTTC. Its translation: CASSLEGDSYEQYF.

This clonotype occurred many times. This rearrangement joins TRBV7-9 to TRBJ2-3, with TRBD1 matching over 7 bases. The CDR3 loop spans 14 amino acids. The germline V gene has CDR1 SEHNR and CDR2 FQNEAQ (reference sequence). Trimming took 0 bases from V and 8 from J; bases not matched to a gene: 5. The CDR3 coding sequence is TGTGCCAGCAGCTTAGCGAGGGGGCCAGGTACGCAGTATTTT. The encoded protein is CASSLARGPGTQYF.

This clonotype was detected many times. The rearrangement joins TRBV7-2 to TRBJ2-3, with D unclear. Trimming cost V 5 bases and J 8 bases, with 11 bases left between them. Germline-derived CDR1 and CDR2 are SGHTA and FQGNSA. There are 12 residues in the CDR3. This CDR3 reads CASSPPLRTQYF. CDR3 DNA sequence: TGTGCCAGCAGCCCCCCCCTTCGTACGCAGTATTTT.

In this sample, this clonotype turned up a few times. J is TRBJ2-5 and V is TRBV7-2, with TRBD2 identical over 7 bases. The V gene end was trimmed by 2 bases and the J gene end by 1 base; junction bases not matched to a gene: 4. Germline V gives CDR1 SGHTA, CDR2 FQGNSA. The CDR3 is made up of 15 amino acids. The CDR3 DNA sequence: TGTGCCAGCAGCTTATCTAGCGGAGCCCAAGAGACCCAGTACTTC. It translates to CASSLSSGAQETQYF.